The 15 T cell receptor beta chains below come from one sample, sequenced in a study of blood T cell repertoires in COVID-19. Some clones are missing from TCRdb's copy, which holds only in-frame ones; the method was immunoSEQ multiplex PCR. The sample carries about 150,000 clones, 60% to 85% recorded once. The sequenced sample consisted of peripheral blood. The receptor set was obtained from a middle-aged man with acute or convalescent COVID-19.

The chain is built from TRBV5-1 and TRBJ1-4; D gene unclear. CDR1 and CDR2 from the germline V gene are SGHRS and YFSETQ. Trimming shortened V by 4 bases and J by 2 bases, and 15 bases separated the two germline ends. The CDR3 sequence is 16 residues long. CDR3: CASSQGIGGTNEKLFF. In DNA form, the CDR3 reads TGCGCCAGCAGCCAAGGGATCGGCGGGACTAATGAAAAACTGTTTTTT.

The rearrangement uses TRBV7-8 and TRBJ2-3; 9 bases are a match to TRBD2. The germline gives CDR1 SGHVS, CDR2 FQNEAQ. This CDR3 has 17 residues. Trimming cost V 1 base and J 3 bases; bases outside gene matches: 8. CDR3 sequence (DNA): TGTGCCAGCAGCTTAGAGCGGCTAGCGGGGCTTACAGATACGCAGTATTTT. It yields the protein CASSLERLAGLTDTQYF.

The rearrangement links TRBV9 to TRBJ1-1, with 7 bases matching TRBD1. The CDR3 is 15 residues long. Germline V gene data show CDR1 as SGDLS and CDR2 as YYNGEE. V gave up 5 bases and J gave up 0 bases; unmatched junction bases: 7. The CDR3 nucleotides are TGTGCCAGCAGTCTCAAAGGGGGCATGAACACTGAAGCTTTCTTT. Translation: CASSLKGGMNTEAFF.

CDR3 sequence: CASRKTGGLRNTEAFF. CDR3 in DNA: TGTGCCAGCAGAAAGACAGGGGGTTTGAGGAACACTGAAGCTTTCTTT. This rearrangement joins TRBV7-2 to TRBJ1-1; 9 nucleotides match TRBD1. Germline V gene lookup returns CDR1 SGHTA and CDR2 FQGNSA. With V trimmed by 6 bases and J by 1 base, 9 bases remained unmatched. There are 16 residues in the CDR3. The full variable domain, with the rest looked up from reference TRBV7-2 and TRBJ1-1, is GAGVSQSPSNKVTEKGKDVELRCDPISGHTALYWYRQSLGQGLEFLIYFQGNSAPDKSGLPSDRFSAERTGGSVSTLTIQRTQQEDSAVYLCASRKTGGLRNTEAFFGQGTRLTVV.

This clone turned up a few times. The CDR3 coding sequence is TGCAGTGCTAGTAGACCAGGGGCTGACAATGAGCAGTTCTTC. Amino acids: CSASRPGADNEQFF. The rearrangement links TRBV20-1 to TRBJ2-1; D might be TRBD1 (6 bases). V lost 3 bases, J lost 5 bases, and 14 bases lay in between. The CDR3 loop spans 14 amino acids. CDR1 is DFQATT and CDR2 is SNEGSKA in the germline V gene (reference sequence).

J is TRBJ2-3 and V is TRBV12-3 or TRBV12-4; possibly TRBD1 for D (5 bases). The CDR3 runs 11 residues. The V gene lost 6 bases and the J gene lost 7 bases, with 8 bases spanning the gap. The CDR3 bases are TGTGCCAGCAGCCGGACAAATACGCAGTATTTT. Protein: CASSRTNTQYF.

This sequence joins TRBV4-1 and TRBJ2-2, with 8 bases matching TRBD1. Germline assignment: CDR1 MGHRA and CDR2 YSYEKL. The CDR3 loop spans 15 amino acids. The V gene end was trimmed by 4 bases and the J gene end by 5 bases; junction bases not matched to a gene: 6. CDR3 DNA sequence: TGCGCCAGCAGCCTTGGACAGGGCCAAACCGGGGAGCTGTTTTTT. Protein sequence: CASSLGQGQTGELFF.

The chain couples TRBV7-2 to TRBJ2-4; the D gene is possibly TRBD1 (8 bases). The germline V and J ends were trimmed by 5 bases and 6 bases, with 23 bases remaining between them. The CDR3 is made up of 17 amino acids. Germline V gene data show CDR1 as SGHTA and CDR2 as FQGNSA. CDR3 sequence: CASSLGQGGMWGNIQYF. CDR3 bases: TGTGCCAGCAGCCTCGGACAGGGAGGGATGTGGGGAAACATTCAGTACTTC. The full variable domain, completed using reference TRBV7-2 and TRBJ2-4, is GAGVSQSPSNKVTEKGKDVELRCDPISGHTALYWYRQSLGQGLEFLIYFQGNSAPDKSGLPSDRFSAERTGGSVSTLTIQRTQQEDSAVYLCASSLGQGGMWGNIQYFGAGTRLSVL.

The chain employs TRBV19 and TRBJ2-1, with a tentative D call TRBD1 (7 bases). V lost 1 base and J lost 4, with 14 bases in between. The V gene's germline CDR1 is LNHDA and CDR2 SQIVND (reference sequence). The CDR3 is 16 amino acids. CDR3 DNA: TGTGCCAGTAGTATAGTGAGACAGGGAGGTTACAATGAGCAGTTCTTC. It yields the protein CASSIVRQGGYNEQFF.

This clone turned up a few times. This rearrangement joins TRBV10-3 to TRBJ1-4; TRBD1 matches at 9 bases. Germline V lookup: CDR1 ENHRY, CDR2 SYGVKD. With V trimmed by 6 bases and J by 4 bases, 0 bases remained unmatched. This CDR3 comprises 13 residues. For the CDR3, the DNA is TGTGCCATCAGGGACAGGGGTAATGAAAAACTGTTTTTT. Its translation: CAIRDRGNEKLFF.

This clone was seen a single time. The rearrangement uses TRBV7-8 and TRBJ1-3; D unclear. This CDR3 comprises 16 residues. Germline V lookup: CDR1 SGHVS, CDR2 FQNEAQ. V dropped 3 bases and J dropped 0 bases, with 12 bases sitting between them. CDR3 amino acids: CASSFSPTSSGNTIYF. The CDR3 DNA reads TGTGCCAGCAGCTTTTCGCCAACTAGCTCTGGAAACACCATATATTTT.

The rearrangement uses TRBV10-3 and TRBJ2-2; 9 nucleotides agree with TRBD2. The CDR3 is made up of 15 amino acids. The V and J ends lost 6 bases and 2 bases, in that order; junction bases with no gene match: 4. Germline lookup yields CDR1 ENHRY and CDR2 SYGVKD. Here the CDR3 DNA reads TGTGCCATCAGGAAGGGACTAGCAAACACCGGGGAGCTGTTTTTT. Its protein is CAIRKGLANTGELFF.

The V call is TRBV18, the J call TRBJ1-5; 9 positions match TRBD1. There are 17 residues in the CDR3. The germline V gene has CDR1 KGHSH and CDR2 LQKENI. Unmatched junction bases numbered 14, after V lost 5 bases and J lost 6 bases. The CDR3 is CASSSSPTGGLGQPQHF. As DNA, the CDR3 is TGTGCCAGCTCATCCTCCCCCACAGGGGGCTTAGGTCAGCCCCAGCATTTT.

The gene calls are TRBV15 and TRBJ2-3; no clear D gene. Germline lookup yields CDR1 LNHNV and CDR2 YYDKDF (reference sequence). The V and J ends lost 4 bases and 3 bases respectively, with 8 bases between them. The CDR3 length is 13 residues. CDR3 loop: CATSTRQTDTQYF. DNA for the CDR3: TGTGCCACCAGCACTAGGCAGACAGATACGCAGTATTTT.

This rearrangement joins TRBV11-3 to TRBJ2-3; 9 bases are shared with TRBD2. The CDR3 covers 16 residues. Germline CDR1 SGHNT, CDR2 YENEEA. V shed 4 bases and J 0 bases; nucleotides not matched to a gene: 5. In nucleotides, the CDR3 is TGTGCCAGCAGCTCGTCTCTAGCGGGGAGCACAGATACGCAGTATTTT. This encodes CASSSSLAGSTDTQYF.